This T cell receptor (beta chain) is drawn from a study of beta chain features in type 1 diabetes. Study in general: Age, gender and cell yields were alike across patients and healthy donors. Analysis included 100 million to 140 million sorted cells drawn from all samples. General observations from the study: The naive, central memory and Treg TCRB repertoires showed an apparent similarity that was greater among patients than among healthy donors. People with Type 1 diabetes carried modestly yet significantly shorter TCRB CDR3s in all four CD4+ subsets.

CDR3 size: 11 residues. Between the trimmed V and J ends, which lost 2 bases and 1 base, there was a span of 3 bases. Germline CDR1 DFQATT, CDR2 SNEGSKA (reference sequence). This clone was recorded a few times. Antigen specificity is unknown. In the same sample, other DNA sequences code for this CDR3. Of the isolated RNA, all was reverse transcribed, and so the sequenced material was expressed TCRB transcripts. Libraries were prepared by immunoSEQ multiplex PCR; TCRdb keeps only in-frame clonotypes and omits some of them. The sample has hundreds of thousands of clones, under 15% seen once. The specimen was naive CD4+ T cells from blood. The receptor's source is a man aged 18 to 30 with type 1 diabetes. J is TRBJ2-7 and V is TRBV20-1; D unresolved. The CDR3 nucleotides read TGCAGTGCTAGACATTCCTACGAGCAGTACTTC. This gives the protein CSARHSYEQYF.